These T cell receptor beta chains were read from a single sample in a study of sequential checkpoint blockade in melanoma. Only in-frame clones appear in the TCRdb table, and some are missing; sequencing was by immunoSEQ multiplex PCR. The data hold over 8,000 clones, with around three quarters observed a single time. This sample comprised CD8+ T cells sorted from blood (inferred from file names), obtained from a patient given nivolumab and ipilimumab in sequence. The receptors stem from a human donor with melanoma. Each CDR3 is given with its conserved first and last residue. Each record gives: V gene, CDR3 protein.

>TRBV6-1
CASSDYSYYEQYF
>TRBV18
CASSGQRDIYKSRANVLTF
>TRBV6-1
CASSDDSGYNSPLHF
>TRBV2
CASSEGTDTTANYGYTF
>TRBV19
CASSITGVYEQYF
>TRBV7-6
CASSSSGQGSYEQYF
>TRBV5-4
CASSVAGGPGYEQYF
>TRBV19
CASSDGNSPLHF
>TRBV19
CASTTGANEQFF
>TRBV5-4
CASSEGQGASSGNTIYF
>TRBV7-2
CASSLLGARILNTEAFF
>TRBV6-6
CASSPYGNEQFF
>TRBV11-3
CASSLTTGVNQPQHF
>TRBV5-8
CASSQERHSNQPQHF
>TRBV27
CASSLGPGGEQYF
>TRBV7-9
CASSPSSYEQYF
>TRBV11-3
CASSTGFEQYF
>TRBV19
CASSIRSSGNTIYF
>TRBV5-4
CASSFRRDRASYEQYF
>TRBV4-2
CASSHHARDSSEQFF
>TRBV9
CASSEGVVTGELFF
>TRBV27
CASMLGSTGELFF
>TRBV9
CASSVTDTGYEQYF
>TRBV7-9
CASTLMDSSDEQYF
>TRBV27
CASSKRLGLAVYEQYF
>TRBV9
CASSVGSGVSYEQYF
>TRBV15
CATSRDRGLNTEAFF
>TRBV30
CAWSLTGTSEQYF
>TRBV5-8
CASSNRGSNQPQHF
>TRBV29-1
CSVEGAASSLYGYTF
>TRBV9
CASSSGGQPGGEQYF
>TRBV7-9
CASSFRQEDNYGYTF
>TRBV7-9
CASSQAFDSSVHGYTF
>TRBV9
CASSVADRIRDEQYF
>TRBV29-1
CSVVGTGAFYEQYF
>TRBV29-1
CSVDSDRVYGYTF
>TRBV7-9
CASSLGGRNEAFF
>TRBV13
CASSLMTEISYEQYF
>TRBV9
CASGRGSRNTEAFF
>TRBV5-4
CASSLKRPQVYEQYF
>TRBV5-8
CASTWTGGAGGYTF
>TRBV7-9
CASSFFQDYEQYF
>TRBV4-3
CASSQEGTSGGYEQYF
>TRBV6-5
CASSPGRAAGQPQHF
>TRBV7-9
CASSLAQGMNTEAFF
>TRBV9
CASSATGGLNTEAFF
>TRBV13
CASSLTGSVGGYTF
>TRBV5-8
CASSREGARSSYEQYF